This entry describes one TCR beta chain. The template was genomic DNA from peripheral blood, not RNA. This record belongs to a study of T cell repertoires in aging, cancer and after chemotherapy. Trimming removed 8 bases from V and 0 bases from J; junction bases left unmatched: 7. Germline CDR1 is LNHNV and CDR2 is YYDKDF (reference sequence). CDR3 length: 15 amino acids. A mixed TRB-A/B primer pool amplified rearranged TRB by multiplex touch-down PCR. TCRdb reprocessed the multiplex PCR reads via MiXCR and lists one record per CDR3 protein. The sample gives more than 10,000 distinct CDR3 sequences, 32% of which show up once; about 18% is in the top ten.

The V and J genes are TRBV15 and TRBJ2-1, with 7 bases matching TRBD2. The receptor's source is a human donor in good health. The donor label of this sample is uncertain. Sequenced material: blood. The CDR3 protein is CATSVPGGSYNEQFF. The CDR3 DNA is TGTGCCACCTCTGTGCCGGGAGGCTCCTACAATGAGCAGTTCTTC.